These T cell receptor beta chains were read from a single sample in a study of cytomegalovirus exposure and HLA in healthy donors. Clones were read by immunoSEQ multiplex PCR, and TCRdb kept only the in-frame ones, dropping some. The sample carries around 160,000 clones, roughly four fifths recorded once. Sequencing was performed on PBMCs. Receptors originate from a middle-aged man in good health and CMV-seropositive. CDR3s include the opening cysteine and the closing phenylalanine or tryptophan. Each record gives: D gene, V gene, J gene, clone size, CDR3 DNA, CDR3 protein. The D gene is left open where the match is weak. Rows give clone size only sometimes, using once, few, many, or a class for an expanded clone.

TRBD1	TRBV7-9	TRBJ1-1	NA	TGTGCCAGCAGCTCGGGACAGAAAAACACTGAAGCTTTCTTT	CASSSGQKNTEAFF
TRBD2	TRBV7-6	TRBJ2-1	NA	TGTGCCAGCAGCTTATTGTCTTTGGCTAGCGGGATATACAATGAGCAGTTCTTC	CASSLLSLASGIYNEQFF
NA	TRBV6-1	TRBJ1-4	NA	TGTGCCAGCAGTGAAGCCGGTCTCGGGGAAAAACTGTTTTTT	CASSEAGLGEKLFF
NA	TRBV28	TRBJ2-2	NA	TGTGCCGCTACTACTGGCAGTGCGAACACCGGGGAGCTGTTTTTT	CAATTGSANTGELFF
NA	TRBV10-1	TRBJ1-1	NA	TGCGCCAGCAGTGATGGGCCGGCCACTGAAGCTTTCTTT	CASSDGPATEAFF
NA	TRBV6-1	TRBJ2-7	NA	TGTGCCAGCAGTGAATCGCAGGGTCCCACCTACGGGCAGTACTTC	CASSESQGPTYGQYF
TRBD2	TRBV7-3	TRBJ2-2	NA	TGTGCCAGCAGCTTGCGGGAGCTCGGGGAGCTGTTTTTT	CASSLRELGELFF
NA	TRBV6-7	TRBJ2-1	few	TGTGCCAGCACCCACGCCCGACAGGAGGCCTACAATGAGCAGTTCTTC	CASTHARQEAYNEQFF
NA	TRBV7-9	TRBJ1-2	NA	TGTTCCAGCAGCTTAGTGGGCCCCCGCGGCTACACCTTC	CSSSLVGPRGYTF
NA	TRBV2	TRBJ1-4	NA	TGTGCCAGCAGTGCTACAGGGTGGAATGAAAAACTGTTTTTT	CASSATGWNEKLFF
NA	TRBV7-8	TRBJ2-7	NA	TGTGCCAGCAGCTCTCGGGGGACCTCGTCCTACGAGCAGTACTTC	CASSSRGTSSYEQYF
TRBD1	TRBV19	TRBJ2-7	NA	TGTGCCAGTACTTCCGCAGGGGGCAGGTACGAGCAGTACTTC	CASTSAGGRYEQYF
TRBD2	TRBV19	TRBJ2-1	NA	TGTGCCAGTAGTACCCCGGGACTAGCCGGGGAGCAGTTCTTC	CASSTPGLAGEQFF
TRBD1	TRBV7-2	TRBJ1-2	NA	TGTGCCAGCAGCACTGGACAGGGAATAAGGGGCTACACCTTC	CASSTGQGIRGYTF
NA	TRBV9	TRBJ2-5	NA	TGTGCCAGCAGCGTACGGGCAGGGGAGTACCAAGAGACCCAGTACTTC	CASSVRAGEYQETQYF
NA	TRBV27	TRBJ1-1	NA	TGTGCCAGCATGGTACCGGGGACTGAAGCTTTCTTT	CASMVPGTEAFF
TRBD1	TRBV5-6	TRBJ2-1	NA	TGTGCCAGCAGCCCTAGACAGGGGGCGCGAGGTGAGCAGTTCTTC	CASSPRQGARGEQFF
NA	TRBV29-1	TRBJ2-7	NA	TGCAGCGTTGAGCTTCGCGACTACGAGCAGTACTTC	CSVELRDYEQYF
TRBD2	TRBV28	TRBJ2-3	NA	TGTGCCAGCAGTCCCGCCCTGGGGACTAGCGGAGGATCGGGGGAAAGCACAGATACGCAGTATTTT	CASSPALGTSGGSGESTDTQYF
NA	TRBV7-2	TRBJ2-5	NA	TGTGCCACTACACTAGGGGGGACAGCTAAAGAGACCCAGTACTTC	CATTLGGTAKETQYF
TRBD1	TRBV2	TRBJ1-1	NA	TGTGCCAGCAGGGACAGGGAATACACTGAAGCTTTCTTT	CASRDREYTEAFF
NA	TRBV7-8	TRBJ2-2	NA	TGTGCCAGCAGCCCTCAGGCGGGGGAGCTGTTTTTT	CASSPQAGELFF
TRBD2	TRBV19	TRBJ2-7	NA	TGTGCCAGTAGTAGGGGACTAGCGGGAGCCTCCTACGAGCAGTACTTC	CASSRGLAGASYEQYF
NA	TRBV2	TRBJ2-7	NA	TGTGCCAGCAGTGAGCCCAGGGCCTCCTACGAGCAGTACTTC	CASSEPRASYEQYF
NA	TRBV11-2	TRBJ2-1	NA	TGTGCCAGCAGCTTAGAGCCTCGGCAGGCCAATAACAATGAGCAGTTCTTC	CASSLEPRQANNNEQFF
TRBD1	TRBV19	TRBJ1-6	NA	TGTGCCAGTAGTATCCAGGGGGCGAATTCACCCCTCCACTTT	CASSIQGANSPLHF
NA	TRBV7-2	TRBJ2-7	NA	TGTGCCAGCAGCCCCCGACAGTCCTACGAGCAGTACTTC	CASSPRQSYEQYF
TRBD2	TRBV7-3	TRBJ2-3	NA	TGTGCCAGCAGCTCGACGGGACTAAACACGGATACGCAGTATTTT	CASSSTGLNTDTQYF
TRBD1	TRBV6-1	TRBJ1-5	NA	TGTGCCAGCAGTGCAGGGGGCGCCCAGCCCCAGCATTTT	CASSAGGAQPQHF
NA	TRBV5-1	TRBJ2-7	once	TGCGCCAGCAGCTCCACCCTAATCCGGACTCGAGGGTCCGAGCAGTACTTC	CASSSTLIRTRGSEQYF
TRBD2	TRBV27	TRBJ2-7	NA	TGTGCCAGCAGTTTAGAGGGAGGGATCAACGAGCAGTACTTC	CASSLEGGINEQYF
NA	TRBV9	TRBJ2-2	NA	TGTGCCAGCAGCGTTGCGCAGGGAACCGGGGAGCTGTTTTTT	CASSVAQGTGELFF
TRBD2	TRBV14	TRBJ2-2	few	TGTGCCAGCAGCCTCTATCGGATAGCGGGAGATGTCGGGGAGCTGTTTTTT	CASSLYRIAGDVGELFF
TRBD2	TRBV7-2	TRBJ2-1	NA	TGTGCCAGCAGCTTAGTTCCTAGCGGGAGCTCCTACAATGAGCAGTTCTTC	CASSLVPSGSSYNEQFF
TRBD2	TRBV5-1	TRBJ2-1	NA	TGCGCCAGCAGCTTACAAGCGGGACTTTACAATGAGCAGTTCTTC	CASSLQAGLYNEQFF
NA	TRBV2	TRBJ2-3	NA	TGTGCCAGCAGGGGGCCAGATACGCAGTATTTT	CASRGPDTQYF
TRBD1	TRBV9	TRBJ2-5	NA	TGTGCCAGCAGCAGAGGACAGGGCACTGGGGAGACCCAGTACTTC	CASSRGQGTGETQYF
NA	TRBV7-3	TRBJ2-1	few	TGTGCCAGCAGCCCCTCAGGGGTTGAGCAGTTCTTC	CASSPSGVEQFF